This is a list of T cell receptor beta chains from one sample in a study of tumor and adjacent non-tumor tissue in lung cancer. One entry per CDR3 protein, called by TCRdb with MiXCR from the multiplex PCR reads. The sample yields some 99,000 distinct CDR3 sequences, 50% to 70% seen once. Input material: distant non-tumor lung tissue. These receptors all come from a man in his fifties or sixties with non-small cell lung cancer. Each CDR3 is given with its conserved first and last residue. D genes are given only for firm matches. Clone size is given for some rows only: seen once, a few or many times, or a class if the clone is expanded.

>TRBJ1-1|.|TRBV11-2|.
TGTGCCAGCAGCTTAGCCGGTACAGCTATCTTT
CASSLAGTAIF
>TRBJ2-3|TRBD2|TRBV4-2|many
TGTGCCAGCAGCCAAGAAGGGGGACTAGCGGGTCGTAGCACAGATACGCAGTATTTT
CASSQEGGLAGRSTDTQYF
>TRBJ1-5|TRBD1|TRBV2|few
TGTGCCAGCAGTGGGACAGGGGCAAATCAGCCCCAGCATTTT
CASSGTGANQPQHF
>TRBJ1-2|TRBD1|TRBV29-1|.
TGCAGAGTTGACAGCGGACAGGACGGGGGTGGCTACACCTTC
CRVDSGQDGGGYTF
>TRBJ1-2|.|TRBV6-5|.
TGTGCCAGCAATCTCTATGGTGGGGCTGGCTACACCTTC
CASNLYGGAGYTF
>TRBJ2-5|TRBD2|TRBV12-5|.
TGTGCTATTGGTTCCGGAGTAGCGGGGGGGGAAGAGACCCAGTACTTC
CAIGSGVAGGEETQYF
>TRBJ2-1|TRBD2|TRBV11-1|.
TGTGCCAGCAGCTCGACTAGCGGGAGTACCTACTATGAGCAGTTCTTC
CASSSTSGSTYYEQFF
>TRBJ2-7|.|TRBV6-6|many
TGTGCCAGCAGTTACCGTCTCGAGGGGTACGAGCAGTACTTC
CASSYRLEGYEQYF
>TRBJ1-2|TRBD1|TRBV7-9|.
TGTGCCAGCAGCTTAGCGGACAGGGGAAAGTACTACACCTTC
CASSLADRGKYYTF
>TRBJ2-1|TRBD1|TRBV5-6|many
TGTGCCAGCAGCTTCCCCGGGACAGGGGTGACAAATGAGCAGTTCTTC
CASSFPGTGVTNEQFF
>TRBJ2-7|.|TRBV6-6|.
TGTGCCAGCAGTTTCGTTAGTTGGGGCTACGAGCAGTACTTC
CASSFVSWGYEQYF
>TRBJ1-4|.|TRBV6-6|.
TGTGCCAGCAGTTACAGGGACGGCCTGTCTGAAAAACTGTCTTTT
CASSYRDGLSEKLSF
>TRBJ2-1|TRBD2|TRBV2|.
TGTGCCAGCACCTGGTCAGCGGGAGGTTATGAGCAGTTCTTC
CASTWSAGGYEQFF
>TRBJ2-7|.|TRBV4-1|once
TGCGCCACCAGCCAACTGGTCGGAGGCCCCTACGAGCAGTACTTC
CATSQLVGGPYEQYF
>TRBJ2-7|.|TRBV29-1|.
TGCAGCGCCTGGGGGACGAACCCCGAGCAGTACTTC
CSAWGTNPEQYF
>TRBJ2-5|TRBD2|TRBV29-1|.
TGCAGCGTCATGGGACTAGCGGGGGTCGTAGAGACCCAGTACTTC
CSVMGLAGVVETQYF
>TRBJ1-5|.|TRBV5-1|.
TGCGGCAGCAGCTGGGACGGGAGCAATCAGCCCCAGCATTTT
CGSSWDGSNQPQHF
>TRBJ2-7|.|TRBV10-3|.
TGTGCCATCAGTGGGAGTGGAGGGCATGAGCAGTACTTC
CAISGSGGHEQYF
>TRBJ1-1|.|TRBV10-3|few
TGTGCCATCAGTGGGGGCATCGGCACTGAAGCTTTCTTT
CAISGGIGTEAFF
>TRBJ1-5|.|TRBV24-1|.
TGTGCCACCAAAAAACAGGGTTATCAGCCCCAGCATTTT
CATKKQGYQPQHF
>TRBJ2-3|.|TRBV7-3|.
TGTGCCAGCAGTTACTCTATAACAGATACGCAGTATTTT
CASSYSITDTQYF
>TRBJ2-1|.|TRBV29-1|.
TGCAACGTTGAAGGTAAAAACGGCTCCTACAATGAGCAGTTCTTC
CNVEGKNGSYNEQFF
>TRBJ2-7|.|TRBV30|many
TGTGCCTGGAGTGTACGGGTTTCCTACGAGCAGTACTTC
CAWSVRVSYEQYF
>TRBJ2-1|.|TRBV6-1|many
TGTGCCAGCAGTGCGGACACGAGCTACAATGAGCAGTTCTTC
CASSADTSYNEQFF
>TRBJ1-2|TRBD1|TRBV12-3/TRBV12-4|few
TGTGCCAGCAGATATGGGACAGGGGGCGCCCCAGGCGGCTACACCTTC
CASRYGTGGAPGGYTF